The clone carrying this T cell receptor beta chain was detected ten times or more. Amplification targeted the TCR beta CDR3 regions, with RNA transcripts as the source material. The first-round RT-PCR employed HTBI primers together with the Qiagen OneStep RT-PCR kit. A multiplex PCR was then performed as the second round. TCRdb fed the multiplex PCR reads into MiXCR, producing one record per CDR3 protein. Seen here are hundreds of thousands of distinct CDR3 sequences, approximately 22% observed once, and the top ten hold more than 5.5%. Clinicians diagnosed using symptoms, serum thyroxine, TRAb, thyroid ultrasound and orbital computed tomography. The data were taken from a study of Graves' ophthalmopathy and Graves' hyperthyroidism. The V gene's germline CDR1 is MGHDK and CDR2 SYGVNS. This CDR3 spans 15 amino acids. V lost 4 bases, J lost 4 bases, and 7 bases stayed unmatched.

The specimen was peripheral blood. The chain links TRBV25-1 to TRBJ1-3; 7 bases are a match to TRBD1. The origin of this receptor is a woman between 18 and 29 years old with stable Graves' hyperthyroidism. Some clones in this sample may be carry-over from other donors' samples. DNA for the CDR3: TGTGCCAGCAGTGCCAACAGGGGTGGCGGAAACACCATATATTTT. Protein product: CASSANRGGGNTIYF.